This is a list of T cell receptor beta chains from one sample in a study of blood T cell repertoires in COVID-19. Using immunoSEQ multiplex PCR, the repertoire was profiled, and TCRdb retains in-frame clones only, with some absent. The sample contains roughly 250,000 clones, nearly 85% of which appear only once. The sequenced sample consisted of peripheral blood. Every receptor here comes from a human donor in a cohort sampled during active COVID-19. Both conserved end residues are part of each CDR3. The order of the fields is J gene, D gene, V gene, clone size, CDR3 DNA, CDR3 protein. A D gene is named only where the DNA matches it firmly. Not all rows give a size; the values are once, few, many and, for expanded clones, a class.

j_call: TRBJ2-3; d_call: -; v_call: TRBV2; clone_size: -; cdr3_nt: TGTGCCAGCAGCGTTGACAATGGCGCAGATACGCAGTATTTT; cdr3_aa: CASSVDNGADTQYF
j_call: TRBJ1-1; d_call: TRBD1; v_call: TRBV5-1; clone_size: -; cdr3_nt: TGCGCCAGCAGCCTAGCACAGGGGGCCGGGACTGAAGCTTTCTTT; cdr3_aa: CASSLAQGAGTEAFF
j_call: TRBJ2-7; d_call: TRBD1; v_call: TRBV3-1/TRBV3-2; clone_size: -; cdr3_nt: TGTGCCAGCAGCCCCGACAGGGGAAGCGATATTTACTACGAGCAGTACTTC; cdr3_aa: CASSPDRGSDIYYEQYF
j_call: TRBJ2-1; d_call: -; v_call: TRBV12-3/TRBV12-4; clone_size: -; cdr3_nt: TGTGCCAGCAGTTTACTCCAGGGCAATGAGCAGTTCTTC; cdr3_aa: CASSLLQGNEQFF
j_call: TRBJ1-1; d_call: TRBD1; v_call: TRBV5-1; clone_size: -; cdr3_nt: TGCGCCAGCAGCTTAGCGGGACAGGGGCACACTGAAGCTTTCTTT; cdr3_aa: CASSLAGQGHTEAFF
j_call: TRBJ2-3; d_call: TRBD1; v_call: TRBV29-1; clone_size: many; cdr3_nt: TGCAGCGCAAAGGGACAGGGCCAGACAGATACGCAGTATTTT; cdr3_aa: CSAKGQGQTDTQYF
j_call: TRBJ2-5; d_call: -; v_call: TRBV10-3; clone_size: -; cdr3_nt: TGTGCCATCAGTGCAAACAGGGAGGGGGAGACCCAGTACTTC; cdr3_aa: CAISANREGETQYF
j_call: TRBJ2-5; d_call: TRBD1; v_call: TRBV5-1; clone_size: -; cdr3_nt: TGCGCCAGCAGCTTGGGGCAGGGACAGGGGGCTTTCGAGACCCAGTACTTC; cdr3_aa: CASSLGQGQGAFETQYF
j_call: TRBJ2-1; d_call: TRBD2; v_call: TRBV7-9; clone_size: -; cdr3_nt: TGTGCCAGCAGCCCTAGCGGGAGCTCCTACAATGAGCAGTTCTTC; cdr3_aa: CASSPSGSSYNEQFF
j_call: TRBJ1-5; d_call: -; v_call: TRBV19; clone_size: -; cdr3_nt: TGTGCCAGTAGTACGGTAACGGGAGGCAATCAGCCCCAGCATTTT; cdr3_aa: CASSTVTGGNQPQHF
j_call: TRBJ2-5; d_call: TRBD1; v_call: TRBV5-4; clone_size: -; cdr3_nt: TGTGCCAGCAGCCAAAGACAGGGTAGGGAGACCCAGTACTTC; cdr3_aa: CASSQRQGRETQYF
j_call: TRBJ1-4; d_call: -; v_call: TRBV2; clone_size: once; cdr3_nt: TGTGCCAGCACAGAAACTAATGAAAAACTGTTTTTT; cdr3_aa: CASTETNEKLFF
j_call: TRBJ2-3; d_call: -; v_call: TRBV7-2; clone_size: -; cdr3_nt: TGTGCCAGCAGCTTAGTGCCAAGCTCAGATACGCAGTATTTT; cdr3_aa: CASSLVPSSDTQYF
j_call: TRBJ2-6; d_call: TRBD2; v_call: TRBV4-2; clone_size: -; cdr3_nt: TGTGCCAGCAGCGCCGCGGGGGGTTCAGGGGCCAACGTCCTGACTTTC; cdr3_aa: CASSAAGGSGANVLTF
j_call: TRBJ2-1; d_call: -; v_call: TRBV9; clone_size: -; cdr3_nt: TGTGCCAGCAGCGTAGGGACAGTTTTCAATGAGCAGTTCTTC; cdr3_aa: CASSVGTVFNEQFF
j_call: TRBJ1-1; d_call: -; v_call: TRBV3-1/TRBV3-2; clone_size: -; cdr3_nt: TGTGCCAGCAGCCAATACCCGGGGAACACTGAAGCTTTCTTT; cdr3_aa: CASSQYPGNTEAFF
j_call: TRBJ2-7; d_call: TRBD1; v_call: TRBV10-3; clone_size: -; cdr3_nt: TGTGCCATCAGTCAAACAGGGGGACTGGACGAGCAGTACTTC; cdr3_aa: CAISQTGGLDEQYF
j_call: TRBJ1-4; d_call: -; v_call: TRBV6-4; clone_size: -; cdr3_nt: TGTGCCAGCAGTGACCCGGACAGAGAGTTTGCAACTAATGAAAAACTGTTTTTT; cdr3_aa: CASSDPDREFATNEKLFF
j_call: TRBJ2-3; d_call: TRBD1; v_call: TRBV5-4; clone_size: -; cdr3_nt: TGTGCCAGCAGCACCCGGGACAGGTATAGCACAGATACGCAGTATTTT; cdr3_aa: CASSTRDRYSTDTQYF
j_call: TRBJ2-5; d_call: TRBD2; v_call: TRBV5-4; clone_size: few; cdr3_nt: TGTGCCAGCAGCTTGGCCCGAGGTAGCGGGAGCTTAGGGGAGACCCAGTACTTC; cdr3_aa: CASSLARGSGSLGETQYF
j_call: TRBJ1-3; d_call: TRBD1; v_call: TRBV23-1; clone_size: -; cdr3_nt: TGCGCCAGCAGTCAATCGTGGTTAATAGGGGGCCTATCCTCTGGAAACACCATATATTTT; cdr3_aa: CASSQSWLIGGLSSGNTIYF
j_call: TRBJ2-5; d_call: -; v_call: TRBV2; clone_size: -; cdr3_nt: TGTGCCAGCACCCAGTACCAAGAGACCCAGTACTTC; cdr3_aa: CASTQYQETQYF
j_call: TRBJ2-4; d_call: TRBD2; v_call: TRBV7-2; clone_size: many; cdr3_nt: TGTGCCAGCAGCTTCGGGGGGGCCGGGGCCAAAAACATTCAGTACTTC; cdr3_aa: CASSFGGAGAKNIQYF
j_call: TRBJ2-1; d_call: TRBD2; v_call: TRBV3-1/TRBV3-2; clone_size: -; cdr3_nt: TGTGCCAGCAGCCAAGCCAGCGGGGGGCTCTCCTACAATGAGCAGTTCTTC; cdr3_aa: CASSQASGGLSYNEQFF
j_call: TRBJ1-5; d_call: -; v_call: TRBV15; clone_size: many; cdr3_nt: TGTGCCACCAGCAGAGATCTGGGGGGGGATCAGCCCCAGCATTTT; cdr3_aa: CATSRDLGGDQPQHF
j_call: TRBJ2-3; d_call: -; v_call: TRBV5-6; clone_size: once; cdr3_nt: TGTGCCAGCAGCTTTCGAACGGGGGGCCTCACAGATACGCAGTATTTT; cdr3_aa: CASSFRTGGLTDTQYF
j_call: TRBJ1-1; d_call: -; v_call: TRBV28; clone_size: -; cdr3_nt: TGTGCCAGCAGTTTTCAGCGTCCGGGACTAAACACTGAAGCTTTCTTT; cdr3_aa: CASSFQRPGLNTEAFF
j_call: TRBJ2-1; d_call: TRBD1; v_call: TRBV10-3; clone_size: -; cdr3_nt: TGTGCCATTTTACAGGGGACGAAATTGACGAATGAGCAGTTCTTC; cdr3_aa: CAILQGTKLTNEQFF
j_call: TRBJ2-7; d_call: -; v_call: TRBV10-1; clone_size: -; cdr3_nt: TGCGCCAGCAGTGTGGCAGGGAGGCTGAACGAGCAGTACTTC; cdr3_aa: CASSVAGRLNEQYF
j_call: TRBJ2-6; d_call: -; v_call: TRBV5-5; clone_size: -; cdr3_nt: TGTGCCAGCAGCTTGAGGAGGGACGGGGCCAACGTCCTGACTTTC; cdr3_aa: CASSLRRDGANVLTF
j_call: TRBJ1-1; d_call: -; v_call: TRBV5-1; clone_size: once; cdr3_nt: TGCGCCAGCAGCTCCCGCCGGGGGGACACTGAAGCTTTCTTT; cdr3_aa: CASSSRRGDTEAFF
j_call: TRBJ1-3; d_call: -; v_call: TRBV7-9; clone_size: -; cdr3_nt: TGTGCCAGCAGCTTAGCACCAGGCCTGAGCTCTGGAAACACCATATATTTT; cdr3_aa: CASSLAPGLSSGNTIYF
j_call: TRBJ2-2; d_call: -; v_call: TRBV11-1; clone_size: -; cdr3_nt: TGTGCCAGCAGCTTGATTTGGGCCACGAACACCGGGGAGCTGTTTTTT; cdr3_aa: CASSLIWATNTGELFF
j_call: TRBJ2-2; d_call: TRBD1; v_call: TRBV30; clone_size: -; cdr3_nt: TGTGCCTGGATTCAGACAGGGTACACCGGGGAGCTGTTTTTT; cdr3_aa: CAWIQTGYTGELFF
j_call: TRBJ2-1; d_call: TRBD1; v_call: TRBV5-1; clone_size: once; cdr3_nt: TGCGCCAGCAGGGCTACAGGGGAATCCTACAATGAGCAGTTCTTC; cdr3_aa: CASRATGESYNEQFF